The following is a TCR beta chain sequence with its context. Antigen specificity is unknown. This specimen belongs to a study of radiation and T cells in renal cell carcinoma. Study-level background: Nephrectomy followed 15 Gy stereotactic body radiation by 4 weeks.

This CDR3 contains 16 residues. In germline, CDR1 is SGHVS, CDR2 FNYEAQ. Trimming removed 0 bases from V and 3 bases from J, with 14 bases in between. The time point here: baseline pretreatment blood. Treatment given: 15 Gy SBRT to primary tumor, nephrectomy 4 weeks later. This renal cell carcinoma was of the clear cell type. Whole-study findings and limits: Top tumor clonotypes rose in blood 2 weeks post-radiation, then contracted.

The protocol was immunoSEQ multiplex PCR, while the TCRdb copy is restricted to in-frame clones and leaves out a portion. The sample lists some 100,000 clones; 70% to 85% were seen once. The TCR sequence derives from a man between 60 and 75 years old with renal cell carcinoma. The chain combines TRBV7-6 with TRBJ1-1, with a possible D match to TRBD1 (6 bases). Sequencing was performed on blood, taken from a patient whose treatment included radiotherapy and nephrectomy. CDR3 in DNA: TGTGCCAGCAGCTTAGCCCTACAGGGAGGGGACACTGAAGCTTTCTTT. Protein: CASSLALQGGDTEAFF.